These T cell receptor beta chains were read from a single sample in a study of graft-versus-host responses after intestinal transplantation. Data came from immunoSEQ multiplex PCR; TCRdb stores just in-frame clones and leaves some out. The sample carries more than 80,000 clones, 88% recorded once. These receptors have no identified antigens. The starting material was unstimulated CD4+ T cells sorted from spleen or lymph node cells, obtained before transplant. The source of these receptors is a human donor who was the organ donor for an intestinal transplant. Each CDR3 is given with its conserved first and last residue. Each record gives: V gene, J gene, clone size, D gene, CDR3 DNA, CDR3 protein. The D gene is left open where the match is weak. Not all rows give a size; the values are once, few, many and, for expanded clones, a class.

v_gene: TRBV7-3
j_gene: TRBJ2-5
abundance: NA
d_gene: TRBD2
CDR3nt: TGTGCCAGCAGCTTAAACCCCCCGAGCGGGGGATGGGGAGAGACCCAGTACTTC
CDR3aa: CASSLNPPSGGWGETQYF

v_gene: TRBV2
j_gene: TRBJ2-3
abundance: NA
d_gene: NA
CDR3nt: TGTGCCAGCAGTAGGCAACAGGGCCTAGATACGCAGTATTTT
CDR3aa: CASSRQQGLDTQYF

v_gene: TRBV5-1
j_gene: TRBJ1-1
abundance: NA
d_gene: NA
CDR3nt: TGCGCCAGCAGCTTGTCGGGTGGCACTGAAGCTTTCTTT
CDR3aa: CASSLSGGTEAFF

v_gene: TRBV5-1
j_gene: TRBJ2-3
abundance: NA
d_gene: NA
CDR3nt: TGCGCCAGCAGCTCGGACTCAGCAGATACGCAGTATTTT
CDR3aa: CASSSDSADTQYF

v_gene: TRBV4-1
j_gene: TRBJ1-1
abundance: NA
d_gene: NA
CDR3nt: TGCGCCAGCAGCCAAGAGAGTTACAGGGTGGACACTGAAGCTTTCTTT
CDR3aa: CASSQESYRVDTEAFF

v_gene: TRBV6-6
j_gene: TRBJ2-6
abundance: NA
d_gene: NA
CDR3nt: TGTGCCAGCACCTGGTCGGCTGGGGCCAACGTCCTGACTTTC
CDR3aa: CASTWSAGANVLTF

v_gene: TRBV14
j_gene: TRBJ2-3
abundance: NA
d_gene: TRBD2
CDR3nt: TGTGCCAGCAGCCAAGAATGGGCGGGAGGGCCCAAGGATACGCAGTATTTT
CDR3aa: CASSQEWAGGPKDTQYF

v_gene: TRBV11-2
j_gene: TRBJ1-2
abundance: NA
d_gene: TRBD1
CDR3nt: TGTGCCAGCAGCAGGGACAGAGACTTGGGGGGCTACACCTTC
CDR3aa: CASSRDRDLGGYTF

v_gene: TRBV27
j_gene: TRBJ2-1
abundance: NA
d_gene: TRBD2
CDR3nt: TGTGCCAGCCCTACTAGCGGGAGGTGTAGTGAGCAGTTCTTC
CDR3aa: CASPTSGRCSEQFF

v_gene: TRBV5-6
j_gene: TRBJ2-1
abundance: NA
d_gene: NA
CDR3nt: TGTGCCAGCAGCTTGGGGGCTGAGCAGTTCTTC
CDR3aa: CASSLGAEQFF

v_gene: TRBV11-2
j_gene: TRBJ2-3
abundance: NA
d_gene: NA
CDR3nt: TGTGCCAGCGGAAGGACTTTTCGCGGTCACGGCGATACGCAGTATTTT
CDR3aa: CASGRTFRGHGDTQYF

v_gene: TRBV28
j_gene: TRBJ2-7
abundance: NA
d_gene: NA
CDR3nt: TGTGCCAGCAGTAGACTTAACTACGAGCAGTACTTC
CDR3aa: CASSRLNYEQYF

v_gene: TRBV7-9
j_gene: TRBJ2-7
abundance: NA
d_gene: TRBD2
CDR3nt: TGTGCCAGCAGCTCTCCTAGCGGGAGGTCCCACGAGCAGTACTTC
CDR3aa: CASSSPSGRSHEQYF

v_gene: TRBV2
j_gene: TRBJ2-6
abundance: NA
d_gene: TRBD1
CDR3nt: TGTGCCAGCAGTGTGGGGACAGCCATTCTCTCTGGGGCCAACGTCCTGACTTTC
CDR3aa: CASSVGTAILSGANVLTF

v_gene: TRBV6-5
j_gene: TRBJ2-7
abundance: NA
d_gene: TRBD1
CDR3nt: TGTGCCAGCAGGACCCACAGGGGTCGCGAGCAGTACTTC
CDR3aa: CASRTHRGREQYF

v_gene: TRBV7-9
j_gene: TRBJ2-7
abundance: NA
d_gene: NA
CDR3nt: TGTGCCAGCAGCTCCTCACCGACTATATCCTACGAGCAGTACTTC
CDR3aa: CASSSSPTISYEQYF

v_gene: TRBV7-3
j_gene: TRBJ2-5
abundance: NA
d_gene: NA
CDR3nt: TGTGCCAGCAGCTTAGAAGCGGGCTTGGAGACCCAGTACTTC
CDR3aa: CASSLEAGLETQYF

v_gene: TRBV5-1
j_gene: TRBJ2-3
abundance: NA
d_gene: NA
CDR3nt: TGCGCCAGCAGCTTGGCACAGTTTAGGGATACGCAGTATTTT
CDR3aa: CASSLAQFRDTQYF

v_gene: TRBV18
j_gene: TRBJ2-7
abundance: NA
d_gene: NA
CDR3nt: TGTGCCAGCTCTACAGTCAGGGGCGAGCAGTACTTC
CDR3aa: CASSTVRGEQYF

v_gene: TRBV4-1
j_gene: TRBJ1-2
abundance: NA
d_gene: NA
CDR3nt: TGCGCCAGCAGCCAAGAGGGACACCAATTTAACTATGGCTACACCTTC
CDR3aa: CASSQEGHQFNYGYTF

v_gene: TRBV5-4
j_gene: TRBJ2-7
abundance: NA
d_gene: TRBD2
CDR3nt: TGTGCCAGCAGCTTGGGCGGCGGGAGGGCCTCCTACGAGCAGTACTTC
CDR3aa: CASSLGGGRASYEQYF

v_gene: TRBV18
j_gene: TRBJ1-5
abundance: NA
d_gene: NA
CDR3nt: TGTGCCAGCTCACCACAGGGGGATCAGCCCCAGCATTTT
CDR3aa: CASSPQGDQPQHF

v_gene: TRBV10-3
j_gene: TRBJ2-2
abundance: NA
d_gene: NA
CDR3nt: TGTGCCATCAGTTCGGGGTCCGTAGGGCCCACCGGGGAGCTGTTTTTT
CDR3aa: CAISSGSVGPTGELFF

v_gene: TRBV4-2
j_gene: TRBJ2-2
abundance: NA
d_gene: NA
CDR3nt: TGTGCCAGCAGCCAATACAGCGGGCCAGCGAACACCGGGGAGCTGTTTTTT
CDR3aa: CASSQYSGPANTGELFF

v_gene: TRBV27
j_gene: TRBJ2-5
abundance: NA
d_gene: NA
CDR3nt: TGTGCCAGCACCTCTAATCCCAGGGAGACCCAGTACTTC
CDR3aa: CASTSNPRETQYF

v_gene: TRBV14
j_gene: TRBJ2-6
abundance: once
d_gene: NA
CDR3nt: TGTGCCAGCAGCCAAAGCCGGACTGGGCGGGGGCACCGCTCTGGGGCCAACGTCCTGACTTTC
CDR3aa: CASSQSRTGRGHRSGANVLTF

v_gene: TRBV5-1
j_gene: TRBJ2-7
abundance: few
d_gene: NA
CDR3nt: TGCGCCAGCAGCTTGCAAGCGACTACGTCTCCCTACGAGCAGTACTTC
CDR3aa: CASSLQATTSPYEQYF

v_gene: TRBV28
j_gene: TRBJ2-7
abundance: NA
d_gene: TRBD1
CDR3nt: TGTGCCAGCAGTTTGACCGGGACAGGGGACCACGAGCAGTACTTC
CDR3aa: CASSLTGTGDHEQYF

v_gene: TRBV11-2
j_gene: TRBJ2-1
abundance: NA
d_gene: NA
CDR3nt: TGTGCCAGCAGGGCCACAGGTGCCAATGAGCAGTTCTTC
CDR3aa: CASRATGANEQFF

v_gene: TRBV2
j_gene: TRBJ1-3
abundance: NA
d_gene: TRBD1
CDR3nt: TGTGCCAGCCGACCGGACAGGGCCGGTGGAAACACCATATATTTT
CDR3aa: CASRPDRAGGNTIYF

v_gene: TRBV2
j_gene: TRBJ2-3
abundance: NA
d_gene: TRBD1
CDR3nt: TGTGCCAGCAGTGAGTGGCAGGGGGCGTTAACAGATACGCAGTATTTT
CDR3aa: CASSEWQGALTDTQYF

v_gene: TRBV5-1
j_gene: TRBJ2-2
abundance: NA
d_gene: NA
CDR3nt: TGCGCCAGCAGCTTGGACGCGGGGACCGGGGAGCTGTTTTTT
CDR3aa: CASSLDAGTGELFF

v_gene: TRBV4-3
j_gene: TRBJ2-3
abundance: NA
d_gene: TRBD2
CDR3nt: TGCGCCAGCAGCCAAGATAGCGGGAGAACAGATACGCAGTATTTT
CDR3aa: CASSQDSGRTDTQYF

v_gene: TRBV6-5
j_gene: TRBJ1-6
abundance: NA
d_gene: NA
CDR3nt: TGTGCCAGCAGCTTAGGGTTCCAGGCGGGGGCCCTCCACTTT
CDR3aa: CASSLGFQAGALHF

v_gene: TRBV7-9
j_gene: TRBJ2-2
abundance: once
d_gene: NA
CDR3nt: TGTGCCAGCAGCTTAGTCCGGGACACCGGGGAGCTGTTTTTT
CDR3aa: CASSLVRDTGELFF

v_gene: TRBV5-1
j_gene: TRBJ1-6
abundance: NA
d_gene: NA
CDR3nt: TGCGCCAGCAGCTTGGGCCTGAGATCACCCCTCCACTTT
CDR3aa: CASSLGLRSPLHF

v_gene: TRBV5-4
j_gene: TRBJ1-2
abundance: NA
d_gene: NA
CDR3nt: TGTGCCAGCAGCCAATCAACCGGGAACGTCTATGGCTACACCTTC
CDR3aa: CASSQSTGNVYGYTF

v_gene: TRBV5-6
j_gene: TRBJ2-1
abundance: NA
d_gene: NA
CDR3nt: TGTGCCAGCAGCCCGGTGATCCTGAATGAGCAGTTCTTC
CDR3aa: CASSPVILNEQFF

v_gene: TRBV5-1
j_gene: TRBJ1-2
abundance: NA
d_gene: NA
CDR3nt: TGCGCCAGCAGCTCGACCAACCGTCGAATCGGGAGCTATGGCTACACCTTC
CDR3aa: CASSSTNRRIGSYGYTF

v_gene: TRBV7-2
j_gene: TRBJ2-7
abundance: once
d_gene: TRBD1
CDR3nt: TGTGCCAGCAGCCAAGCGGGGACAGGGGCCTACGAGCAGTACTTC
CDR3aa: CASSQAGTGAYEQYF

v_gene: TRBV6-1
j_gene: TRBJ1-5
abundance: few
d_gene: TRBD1
CDR3nt: TGTGCCAGCAGGAACCCAGGGGGCCTGCCCCAGCATTTT
CDR3aa: CASRNPGGLPQHF

v_gene: TRBV10-3
j_gene: TRBJ1-4
abundance: NA
d_gene: TRBD1
CDR3nt: TGTGCCATCAGCGCCACAGGGGCCCCTAATGAAAAACTGTTTTTT
CDR3aa: CAISATGAPNEKLFF

v_gene: TRBV4-2
j_gene: TRBJ2-3
abundance: NA
d_gene: NA
CDR3nt: TGTGCCAGCAGCCAAGATTTGGGGGGTGGGGATACGCAGTATTTT
CDR3aa: CASSQDLGGGDTQYF

v_gene: TRBV18
j_gene: TRBJ2-7
abundance: NA
d_gene: NA
CDR3nt: TGTGCCAGCTCGCACGTCGGGGGGCCGAGGGAGCAGTACTTC
CDR3aa: CASSHVGGPREQYF

v_gene: TRBV28
j_gene: TRBJ2-7
abundance: NA
d_gene: TRBD2
CDR3nt: TGTGCCAGCAGCCGACTAGCGGGAGGCTCCTACGAGCAGTACTTC
CDR3aa: CASSRLAGGSYEQYF

v_gene: TRBV7-2
j_gene: TRBJ2-1
abundance: NA
d_gene: NA
CDR3nt: TGTGCCAGCAGCTTCCGCGCGGATGAGCAGTTCTTC
CDR3aa: CASSFRADEQFF

v_gene: TRBV5-1
j_gene: TRBJ2-1
abundance: NA
d_gene: TRBD1
CDR3nt: TGCGCCAGCAGCTTGAGTCCAGGGGGCTTGGGCGAGCAATTCTTC
CDR3aa: CASSLSPGGLGEQFF

v_gene: TRBV7-8
j_gene: TRBJ2-3
abundance: NA
d_gene: TRBD2
CDR3nt: TGTGCCAGCAGCGTGAGACTAGCGGGAGCGGAAGGCACAGATACGCAGTATTTT
CDR3aa: CASSVRLAGAEGTDTQYF

v_gene: TRBV6-1
j_gene: TRBJ1-5
abundance: NA
d_gene: TRBD1
CDR3nt: TGTGCCAGCACAGGGGGTATAGGGCAGCCCCAGCATTTT
CDR3aa: CASTGGIGQPQHF

v_gene: TRBV7-7
j_gene: TRBJ2-7
abundance: NA
d_gene: NA
CDR3nt: TGTGCTAGCAGCTTAGCCCGGTTTGAGTACCTCTACGAGCAGTACTTC
CDR3aa: CASSLARFEYLYEQYF

v_gene: TRBV5-5
j_gene: TRBJ2-3
abundance: NA
d_gene: NA
CDR3nt: TGTGCCAGCAGCTTGGCACTAACCAAGTACACAGATACGCAGTATTTT
CDR3aa: CASSLALTKYTDTQYF

v_gene: TRBV7-2
j_gene: TRBJ2-7
abundance: NA
d_gene: NA
CDR3nt: TGTGCCAGCAGCTTAGGCGGGGTCTCCTACGAGCAGTACTTC
CDR3aa: CASSLGGVSYEQYF

v_gene: TRBV7-6
j_gene: TRBJ1-2
abundance: NA
d_gene: NA
CDR3nt: TGTGCCAGCAGCTTAGACCGGGGGTCTTACGGCTACACCTTC
CDR3aa: CASSLDRGSYGYTF